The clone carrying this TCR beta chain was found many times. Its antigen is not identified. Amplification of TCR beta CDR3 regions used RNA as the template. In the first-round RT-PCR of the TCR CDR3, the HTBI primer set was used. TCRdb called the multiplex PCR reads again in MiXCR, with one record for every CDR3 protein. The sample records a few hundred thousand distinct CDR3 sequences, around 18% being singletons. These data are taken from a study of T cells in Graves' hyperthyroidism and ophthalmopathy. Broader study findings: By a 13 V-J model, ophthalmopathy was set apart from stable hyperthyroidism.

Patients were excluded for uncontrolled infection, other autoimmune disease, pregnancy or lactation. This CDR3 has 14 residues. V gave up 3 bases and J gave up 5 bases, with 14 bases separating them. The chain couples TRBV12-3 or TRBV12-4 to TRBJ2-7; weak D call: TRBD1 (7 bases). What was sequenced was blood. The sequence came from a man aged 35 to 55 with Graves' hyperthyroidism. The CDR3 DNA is TGTGCCAGCAGTTTGGGCTCAGGGGGGAACGAGCAGTACTTC. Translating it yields CASSLGSGGNEQYF.